These 23 T cell receptor beta chains came from one sample sequenced in a study of tumor-infiltrating lymphocytes in oesophageal squamous cell carcinoma. Each CDR3 protein gets one entry after TCRdb re-called the PCR reads with MiXCR. Among about 14,000 distinct CDR3 sequences listed, around 50% were seen once. The sample comprised blood. The receptors derive from a male donor with esophageal squamous cell carcinoma.

This sequence joins TRBV11-3 and TRBJ2-3; no clear D gene. The J call could be wrong; TRBJ2-1 is a better fit for the DNA end. This CDR3 is 11 amino acids long. Germline lookup yields CDR1 SGHNT and CDR2 YENEEA. The CDR3 DNA sequence: TGTGCCATCCCAAAGGCCCATGAGCAGTTCTTC. This gives the protein CAIPKAHEQFF.

The chain couples TRBV10-3 to TRBJ1-1; D remains unclear. The germline CDR1 and CDR2 sequences are ENHRY and SYGVKD. The CDR3 spans 12 residues. V gave up 9 bases and J gave up 0 bases, with 8 bases separating them. The CDR3 reads CAIRAMNTEAFF. CDR3 coding DNA: TGTGCCATTAGGGCGATGAACACTGAAGCTTTCTTT.

This clonotype was seen a few times. Because the CDR3's place on the DNA is in doubt, the DNA is left out and the CDR3 is given as listed by TCRdb. This rearrangement joins TRBV7-5 to TRBJ1-5; TRBD1 is the table's D call and was not checked against the DNA. TRBV7-5 is listed as a pseudogene. The CDR3 is 17 residues long, counting both termini. This chain's CDR3 is CISVPAAPLDKNQPQHF.

Notes on this clonotype: One end of the junction fails to match germline, which may point to a read error. This rearrangement joins TRBV27 to TRBJ1-4; D is possibly TRBD1 (6 bases). The germline CDR1 and CDR2 sequences are MNHEY and SMNVEV (reference sequence). The CDR3 runs 17 residues. The CDR3 here is CASTRARSQGTSEKLFF. CDR3 nucleotide sequence: TGTGCCAGCACCCGCGCCCGCAGTCAGGGGACTAGTGAAAAACTGTTTTTT.

This rearrangement joins TRBV20-1 to TRBJ2-3; possibly TRBD1 or TRBD2 for D (5 bases each). V was clipped by 5 bases and J by 6 bases, with 18 bases between them. CDR1 DFQATT and CDR2 SNEGSKA come from the germline V gene (reference sequence). This CDR3 contains 14 residues. The CDR3, as DNA: TGCAGTGCTCTGGGACGAGCGGAGTCGGATACGCAGTATTTT. Its translation is CSALGRAESDTQYF.

The sample holds many counts of this clonotype. This rearrangement joins TRBV19 to TRBJ1-5; 9 positions agree with TRBD1. V shed 5 bases and J 9 bases; nucleotides not matched to a gene: 5. CDR1 and CDR2 from the germline V gene are LNHDA and SQIVND (reference sequence). This CDR3 is built from 13 residues. The CDR3 sequence: CASSYNRGPPQHF. The CDR3 DNA reads TGTGCCAGTAGTTACAACAGGGGGCCGCCCCAGCATTTT.

This clonotype was observed once. A clone one base away is much larger, so this may be a read error. This sequence joins TRBV7-1 and TRBJ2-5; TRBD2 matches 8 bases. TRBV7-1 is filed as an ORF, its function uncertain. This CDR3 contains 14 residues. Trimming cost V 3 bases and J 11 bases; bases outside gene matches: 11. The CDR3 region has the DNA TGTGCCAGCAGCTCTATTCCGGGACTAGAAGAGCAGTACTTC. It encodes CASSSIPGLEEQYF.

This clonotype was seen at least ten times. This chain joins TRBV7-9 and TRBJ2-5, with 8 bases lining up with TRBD2. TRBJ2-1 matches the DNA end more closely, so the J call is doubtful. The CDR3 contains 14 residues. CDR1 and CDR2 (germline): SEHNR, FQNEAQ (reference sequence). CDR3: CASSSIPGLEEQFF. As DNA, the CDR3 is TGTGCCAGCAGCTCTATTCCGGGACTAGAAGAGCAGTTCTTC.

This chain joins TRBV7-2 and TRBJ2-5; unclear D gene. The CDR3 is 15 amino acids. Per the germline V gene, CDR1 is SGHTA and CDR2 is FQGNSA. Trimming took off 1 base at V and 6 bases at J, with 15 bases between the two ends. DNA for the CDR3: TGTGCCAGCAGCTTAGAAGGGTTAGGTGCGCAGACCCAGTACTTC. This encodes CASSLEGLGAQTQYF.

This clonotype appeared many times. The V call is TRBV28, the J call TRBJ1-4; D is ambiguous. The germline gives CDR1 MDHEN, CDR2 SYDVKM. This CDR3 region has 19 residues. The ends were cut back, 5 bases at V and 0 bases at J, with 22 bases in the middle. CDR3 loop: CASSPPPYGARATNEKLFF. The CDR3 nucleotides are TGTGCCAGCAGTCCCCCTCCCTATGGCGCCCGGGCAACTAATGAAAAACTGTTTTTT. The whole variable domain, filled in from reference TRBV28 and TRBJ1-4, reads DVKVTQSSRYLVKRTGEKVFLECVQDMDHENMFWYRQDPGLGLRLIYFSYDVKMKEKGDIPEGYSVSREKKERFSLILESASTNQTSMYLCASSPPPYGARATNEKLFFGSGTQLSVL.

This clonotype was picked up many times. A much larger clone lies one base from this, so it may be a read error. The gene calls are TRBV6-1 and TRBJ2-5, with D unclear. The V and J ends lost 5 bases and 11 bases respectively, with 24 bases between them. In germline, CDR1 is MNHNS, CDR2 SASEGT. The CDR3 is made up of 15 amino acids. The CDR3 DNA sequence: TGTGCCAGCAGTCGAATCGGCAGCCTCGACAATGAGCAGTACTTC. It specifies CASSRIGSLDNEQYF.

Judged by abundance, this clonotype is medium-sized. The chain has TRBV28 and TRBJ2-7, with 7 nucleotides matching TRBD1. Trimming at V came to 6 bases and at J to 4 bases, leaving 12 bases not matched to a gene. Germline V gives CDR1 MDHEN, CDR2 SYDVKM. The CDR3 sequence is 15 residues long. The DNA of the CDR3 is TGTGCCAGCAGCCCCACCGGGACAGTCCTATACGAGCAGTACTTC. Its protein is CASSPTGTVLYEQYF.

This rearrangement joins TRBV30 to TRBJ2-3; weak D call: TRBD2 (6 bases). The germline CDR1 and CDR2 sequences are GTSNPN and SVGIG (reference sequence). Deletions cut 5 bases from V and 2 bases from J, with 11 bases between. CDR3 size: 13 residues. CDR3 protein: CAWEEGNTDTQYF. CDR3 nucleotide sequence: TGTGCCTGGGAGGAGGGTAACACAGATACGCAGTATTTT.

The chain is built from TRBV7-9 and TRBJ2-5, with 10 nucleotides matching TRBD2. Judging by the DNA end, TRBJ2-1 fits better; the J call may be wrong. Germline-derived CDR1 and CDR2 are SEHNR and FQNEAQ (reference sequence). This CDR3 has 16 residues. The CDR3 nucleotides read TGTGCCACGAATCGGGGGAGCGGGGGGGCCGGCCATGAGCAGTTCTTC. Translated: CATNRGSGGAGHEQFF.

In its sample, this clonotype was seen many times. V is TRBV5-1 and J is TRBJ2-3; D perhaps matches TRBD2 (5 bases). Trimming removed 0 bases at V and 1 base at J, with 9 bases between. This CDR3 spans 15 amino acids. Germline V lookup: CDR1 SGHRS, CDR2 YFSETQ. The CDR3 sequence: CASSLGTLRTDTQYF. For the CDR3, the DNA is TGCGCCAGCAGCTTGGGGACTCTCCGCACAGATACGCAGTATTTT.

This clonotype was counted at least ten times. The genes are TRBV12-3 or TRBV12-4 and TRBJ2-2; D remains unclear. This CDR3 is built from 12 residues. V shed 6 bases and J shed 7 bases, with 9 bases lying between them. In nucleotides, the CDR3 is TGTGCCAGCAGGGGTATAAGCGGGGAGCTGTTTTTT. It is translated as CASRGISGELFF.

In its sample, this clonotype ranks as medium-sized (0.01 to 0.1%). The chain is built from TRBV5-4 and TRBJ1-1; D is possibly TRBD1 (6 bases). Germline V CDR1 and CDR2: SGHNT, YYREEE (reference sequence). The ends were cut back, 2 bases at V and 1 base at J, with 15 bases in the middle. CDR3 length: 16 amino acids. The CDR3 DNA sequence: TGTGCCAGCAGCTTTGGTTCAGGGGTTGCGAACACTGAAGCTTTCTTT. Translation: CASSFGSGVANTEAFF.

In its sample, this clonotype ranks as medium-sized. The chain is built from TRBV7-9 and TRBJ1-4; D ambiguous. CDR1 is SEHNR and CDR2 is FQNEAQ in the germline V gene (reference sequence). The CDR3 covers 14 residues. The V gene lost 5 bases and the J gene lost 5 bases, with 12 bases spanning the gap. The CDR3 nucleotides are TGTGCCAGCAGCCCCCGGACGATAAATGAAAAACTGTTTTTT. Amino acids: CASSPRTINEKLFF.

As regards this clonotype: One end of the junction does not line up with germline, which may come from a read error. The V and J genes are TRBV27 and TRBJ2-5; the D gene is possibly TRBD2 (5 bases). Per germline, CDR1 MNHEY and CDR2 SMNVEV (reference sequence). The CDR3 length is 12 residues. This CDR3 is CASSKLGNEQLF. DNA for the CDR3: TGTGCCAGCAGCAAACTAGGCAATGAGCAGTTATTC.

As for this clonotype: The CDR3 does not end in the conserved phenylalanine or tryptophan, so this is likely a read error. The limits of the CDR3 on the DNA are not certain, so only TCRdb's listed CDR3 is given. V gene TRBV7-9 combines with J gene TRBJ2-3; TRBD1, the table's D call, was not compared with the DNA. 15 amino acids form the CDR3, both terminal residues included. Germline lookup yields CDR1 SEHNR and CDR2 FQNEAQ (reference sequence). The CDR3 is CASSLEGARGYTFGP.

This clonotype has ten or more counts. The chain links TRBV11-2 to TRBJ1-1; D ambiguous. The V end lost 1 base, the J end lost 6 bases, and 6 bases lay between the germline ends. This CDR3 region has 12 residues. Germline values: CDR1 SGHAT, CDR2 FQNNGV. CDR3 DNA: TGTGCCAGCAGCTTAGCTGGTCCTGAAGCTTTCTTT. Its protein product is CASSLAGPEAFF.

This clonotype was counted between two and nine times. This sequence joins TRBV7-8 and TRBJ2-5; 10 positions agree with TRBD2. The tail of the sequence fits TRBJ2-7 better, so the J call may be wrong. Germline V gene lookup returns CDR1 SGHVS and CDR2 FQNEAQ. The CDR3 consists of 16 residues. CDR3 protein: CASSSALGSGGNEQYF. CDR3 coding DNA: TGTGCCAGCAGCTCTGCCCTGGGTAGCGGGGGGAACGAGCAGTACTTC.

This clonotype was found a few times. J is TRBJ2-7 and V is TRBV7-2, with D possibly being TRBD1 or TRBD2 (5 bases each). Near its end, the DNA agrees better with TRBJ2-5, so the J call may be wrong. Germline CDR1 and CDR2: SGHTA and FQGNSA. The CDR3 loop spans 16 amino acids. This CDR3 reads CASSPTLFRGRETQYF. The CDR3 DNA is TGTGCCAGCAGCCCCACCCTTTTCCGGGGACGAGAGACCCAGTACTTC.